The clone carrying this TCR beta chain was recorded at least ten times. What it recognizes is unknown. This beta chain was picked up by a library intended for alpha chains and is off target, so its count carries little meaning. These data originate in a study of spatial heterogeneity in lung cancer. On the study more broadly: Each time, sequencing found more beta-chain sequences than alpha-chain sequences.

Findings and caveats of the study: The number of expanded tumor alpha and beta chains correlated with mutation number.

Time point reported: sample taken at primary tumor resection. From the 5' RACE reads, TCRdb called clonotypes with MiXCR, one entry per CDR3 protein. This table has over 3,000 distinct CDR3 sequences, roughly 7% appearing once. The specimen comprised lung tumor tissue, sampled at surgery. This receptor was identified in a male donor with early-stage non-small cell lung cancer.

For the CDR3, the DNA is TGCAGCGTTGCCCCCGGGAGCGGGGAGCTGTTTTTT. Encoded protein: CSVAPGSGELFF. J is TRBJ2-2 and V is TRBV29-1; maybe TRBD2 (6 bases). V was pared by 4 bases and J by 7 bases, with 10 bases between. From germline, CDR1 is SQVTM and CDR2 ANQGSEA. The CDR3 is 12 amino acids.